The 25 T cell receptor beta chains below all came from one sample that was sequenced in a study of cytomegalovirus exposure and HLA in healthy donors. PCR was performed using 60 Vbeta and 13 Jbeta primers. Assay used: immunoSEQ multiplex PCR; TCRdb lists only in-frame clones, some missing. The sample consists of around 140,000 clones, around 78% of them appearing once. Sequencing used PBMCs. The receptors come from a man aged 40-49 years in good health and CMV-seronegative.

As for this clone: This CDR3 is also generated by other DNA sequences in the sample. The chain combines TRBV28 with TRBJ1-5; D unresolved. Germline V CDR1 and CDR2: MDHEN, SYDVKM. The CDR3 totals 11 residues. V was clipped by 4 bases and J by 5 bases, with 3 bases between them. The CDR3 is CASSSDQPQHF. The CDR3 region has the DNA TGTGCCAGCAGTTCCGATCAGCCCCAGCATTTT.

As concerns this clone: This CDR3 is also generated by other DNA sequences in the sample. This chain joins TRBV7-2 and TRBJ1-1; tentative D call: TRBD1 (5 bases). V dropped 3 bases and J dropped 0 bases, with 8 bases sitting between them. This CDR3 spans 14 amino acids. CDR1 is SGHTA and CDR2 is FQGNSA in the germline V gene. The CDR3 coding sequence is TGTGCCAGCAGCTTTGACAGACTGAACACTGAAGCTTTCTTT. Its translation is CASSFDRLNTEAFF.

The chain has TRBV19 and TRBJ1-1, with D uncertain. The CDR3 extends over 14 amino acids. Germline V gives CDR1 LNHDA, CDR2 SQIVND (reference sequence). Between the trimmed V and J ends, which lost 3 bases and 5 bases, there was a span of 13 bases. CDR3 protein: CASSINLGGTEAFF. The CDR3 DNA is TGTGCCAGTAGTATCAATCTGGGAGGAACTGAAGCTTTCTTT.

The V and J genes are TRBV5-8 and TRBJ2-6; D ambiguous. V lost 1 base to trimming and J lost 4 bases, with 3 bases between them. Germline V gene lookup returns CDR1 SGHTS and CDR2 YDEGEE. The CDR3 consists of 13 residues. As DNA, the CDR3 is TGTGCCAGCAGCTTGCGGGGGGCCAACGTCCTGACTTTC. Its protein is CASSLRGANVLTF.

This clone was counted between two and nine times. The rearrangement uses TRBV4-1 and TRBJ2-7, with 11 bases matching TRBD2. There are 21 residues in the CDR3. Germline values: CDR1 MGHRA, CDR2 YSYEKL. The V and J ends lost 4 bases and 0 bases, in that order; junction bases with no gene match: 20. The DNA for the CDR3 is TGCGCCAGCAGCCCTCTCATCCCCCCTAGCGGGGGGCAAAGGAGCTCCTACGAGCAGTACTTC. It codes for CASSPLIPPSGGQRSSYEQYF.

The J gene is TRBJ2-7, the V gene TRBV4-1, with 11 positions matching TRBD1. Germline CDR1 and CDR2: MGHRA and YSYEKL. The CDR3 is made up of 16 amino acids. V lost 5 bases to trimming and J lost 3 bases; unmatched junction nucleotides: 9. In DNA, the CDR3 is TGCGCCAGCAGCTATCTGGGGACAGGGGGATACTACGAGCAGTACTTC. Its translation is CASSYLGTGGYYEQYF.

The V gene is TRBV5-4, the J gene TRBJ1-4, with 8 bases fitting TRBD1. This CDR3 has 14 amino acids. Unmatched junction bases numbered 2, after V lost 4 bases and J lost 3 bases. The V gene's germline CDR1 is SGHNT and CDR2 YYREEE (reference sequence). The CDR3 protein is CASSQTGANEKLFF. The CDR3, as DNA: TGTGCCAGCAGCCAGACAGGGGCTAATGAAAAACTGTTTTTT.

The rearrangement joins TRBV25-1 to TRBJ2-7; TRBD2 is a possible D gene (5 bases). The CDR3 is made up of 13 amino acids. Between the trimmed V and J ends, which lost 1 base and 2 bases, there was a span of 6 bases. Per the germline V gene, CDR1 is MGHDK and CDR2 is SYGVNS. The chain's CDR3 is CASSESGTYEQYF. DNA for the CDR3: TGTGCCAGCAGTGAATCCGGGACCTACGAGCAGTACTTC.

J is TRBJ2-1 and V is TRBV5-6; TRBD2 agrees at 8 bases. Germline V gene data show CDR1 as SGHDT and CDR2 as YYEEEE. V gave up 1 base and J gave up 4 bases; unmatched junction bases: 7. The CDR3 totals 16 residues. As DNA, the CDR3 is TGTGCCAGCAGCTTGTATCGGGGGGGAACATACAATGAGCAGTTCTTC. It is translated as CASSLYRGGTYNEQFF. Full variable domain (rest looked up from reference TRBV5-6 and TRBJ2-1): DAGVTQSPTHLIKTRGQQVTLRCSPKSGHDTVSWYQQALGQGPQFIFQYYEEEERQRGNFPDRFSGHQFPNYSSELNVNALLLGDSALYLCASSLYRGGTYNEQFFGPGTRLTVL.

The gene calls are TRBV7-3 and TRBJ2-3, with TRBD2 matching over 14 bases. The germline V gene encodes CDR1 SGHTA and CDR2 FQGTGA. Trimming cost V 5 bases and J 5 bases; bases outside gene matches: 3. CDR3 length: 15 residues. The CDR3 DNA is TGTGCCAGCAGCCCGACTAGCGGGGGGGTAGATACGCAGTATTTT. It codes for CASSPTSGGVDTQYF.

The table lists this clone with a few counts. The rearrangement uses TRBV21-1 and TRBJ1-3; TRBD1 is the table's D call and was not checked against the DNA. TRBV21-1 is a pseudogene. The CDR3 is 17 amino acids. The CDR3 DNA is TGTGCCAGCAGCAAAGTTGGACAGGACAGGATTAGAAACACCATATATTTT. Amino acids: CASSKVGQDRIRNTIYF.

V usage is TRBV30 and J usage is TRBJ2-1, with 7 nucleotides matching TRBD1. The V segment lost 0 bases and the J segment 9 bases; nucleotides outside the gene matches: 8. Germline lookup yields CDR1 GTSNPN and CDR2 SVGIG (reference sequence). The CDR3 is made up of 14 amino acids. Written as DNA, the CDR3 is TGTGCCTGGAGTGTAACGAGATCAGGGGGTGAGCAGTTCTTC. Its protein is CAWSVTRSGGEQFF.

The count of this clone is one. This chain connects TRBV9 to TRBJ2-2; 8 nucleotides agree with TRBD1. The V segment lost 2 bases and the J segment 2 bases; nucleotides outside the gene matches: 2. The CDR3 extends over 15 amino acids. CDR1 and CDR2 (germline): SGDLS, YYNGEE. CDR3 sequence: CASSVTGANTGELFF. CDR3 DNA sequence: TGTGCCAGCAGCGTGACAGGGGCTAACACCGGGGAGCTGTTTTTT.

The chain recombines TRBV11-1 with TRBJ2-1; 7 bases line up with TRBD2. CDR1 is SGHAT and CDR2 is FQDESV in the germline V gene (reference sequence). The V and J ends lost 5 bases and 6 bases, in that order; junction bases with no gene match: 10. The CDR3 length is 15 residues. CDR3 coding DNA: TGTGCCAGCAGCAGGCGACTAGCAGCCATCAATGAGCAGTTCTTC. This encodes CASSRRLAAINEQFF.

This clone was counted a few times. V usage is TRBV5-1 and J usage is TRBJ2-3, with 9 nucleotides matching TRBD2. This CDR3 comprises 16 residues. Germline CDR1 is SGHRS and CDR2 is YFSETQ. V trimming: 2 bases; J trimming: 0 bases; junction bases outside the gene matches: 4. CDR3 nucleotide sequence: TGCGCCAGCAGCTTTACTAGCGGGTCCAGCACAGATACGCAGTATTTT. Translating it yields CASSFTSGSSTDTQYF.

The rearrangement joins TRBV28 to TRBJ2-7; 8 nucleotides match TRBD1. V lost 3 bases to trimming and J lost 5 bases; unmatched junction nucleotides: 6. This CDR3 has 14 amino acids. CDR1 and CDR2 (germline): MDHEN, SYDVKM. The chain's CDR3 is CASSLEQGANEQYF. As DNA, the CDR3 is TGTGCCAGCAGTTTGGAGCAGGGGGCAAACGAGCAGTACTTC.

This chain links TRBV5-4 with TRBJ2-7; TRBD1 agrees at 9 bases. Trimming removed 0 bases from V and 6 bases from J; junction bases left unmatched: 4. The V gene's germline CDR1 is SGHNT and CDR2 YYREEE (reference sequence). This CDR3 spans 14 amino acids. The chain's CDR3 is CASSLEGQGREQYF. The CDR3 DNA is TGTGCCAGCAGCTTGGAGGGACAGGGTCGCGAGCAGTACTTC.

This clone was detected only a few times. The genes are TRBV19 and TRBJ2-7; 7 bases are shared with TRBD1. Trimming cost V 7 bases and J 2 bases; bases outside gene matches: 8. Germline CDR1 and CDR2: LNHDA and SQIVND (reference sequence). The CDR3 length is 14 residues. CDR3 DNA: TGTGCCAGTACCCCAGGGGACAGAGCCTACGAGCAGTACTTC. Translating gives CASTPGDRAYEQYF.

The rearrangement links TRBV7-2 to TRBJ2-3; D is perhaps TRBD2 (6 bases). The germline CDR1 and CDR2 sequences are SGHTA and FQGNSA. Trimming took off 8 bases at V and 0 bases at J, with 9 bases between the two ends. The CDR3 extends over 13 amino acids. In nucleotides, the CDR3 is TGTGCCAGCCCGGGACTCAGCACAGATACGCAGTATTTT. Protein: CASPGLSTDTQYF.

This chain connects TRBV2 to TRBJ2-7, with TRBD2 matching over 11 bases. Germline V gives CDR1 SNHLY, CDR2 FYNNEI. J was trimmed by 2 bases and V by 4 bases; bases with no gene match: 16. The CDR3 runs 19 residues. DNA of the CDR3: TGTGCCAGCAGTGTTCGTAGCGGGGGGGGATATTCATCGCCCTACGAGCAGTACTTC. It translates to CASSVRSGGGYSSPYEQYF.

The chain joins TRBV29-1 to TRBJ2-7, with a tentative D call TRBD1 (5 bases). Germline loops: CDR1 SQVTM, CDR2 ANQGSEA. V gave up 0 bases and J gave up 5 bases, with 11 bases separating them. The CDR3 consists of 13 residues. This CDR3 is CSVEETGWDEQYF. In DNA, the CDR3 is TGCAGCGTTGAAGAAACAGGCTGGGACGAGCAGTACTTC.

Here the CDR3 reads CASSFGKVDGYTF. The CDR3 DNA follows: TGTGCCAGCAGTTTCGGTAAAGTAGATGGCTACACCTTC. The J gene is TRBJ1-2, the V gene TRBV28, with D unclear. Trimming stripped 3 bases from V and 6 bases from J, with 11 bases between. Germline V gene sequence: CDR1 MDHEN, CDR2 SYDVKM. The CDR3 spans 13 residues.

The genes are TRBV9 and TRBJ2-1; 9 positions match TRBD2. The CDR3 length is 16 residues. CDR1 SGDLS and CDR2 YYNGEE come from the germline V gene. With 4 bases clipped from V and 8 bases from J, the junction kept 13 bases outside the gene matches. The CDR3 DNA reads as TGTGCCAGCAGCCCAGTCGGATTAGCGGGAGTCGATGAGCAGTTCTTC. This translates into CASSPVGLAGVDEQFF.

V and J are TRBV5-1 and TRBJ1-2; 8 bases are a match to TRBD1. Germline V lookup: CDR1 SGHRS, CDR2 YFSETQ. This CDR3 comprises 14 residues. The J segment lost 8 bases and the V segment lost 1 base, leaving 7 bases of the junction unmatched. This CDR3 is CASSLLDRVNGYTF. The CDR3 DNA reads as TGCGCCAGCAGCTTGCTGGACAGGGTAAACGGCTACACCTTC.

The chain joins TRBV6-5 to TRBJ2-3, with TRBD2 identical over 8 bases. The CDR3 spans 15 residues. The trim removed 6 bases at V and 4 bases at J, leaving 9 bases unmatched. Germline V gene sequence: CDR1 MNHEY, CDR2 SVGAGI. CDR3 loop: CASRFGGLGADTQYF. The DNA for the CDR3 is TGTGCCAGCAGGTTTGGGGGACTAGGGGCAGATACGCAGTATTTT.